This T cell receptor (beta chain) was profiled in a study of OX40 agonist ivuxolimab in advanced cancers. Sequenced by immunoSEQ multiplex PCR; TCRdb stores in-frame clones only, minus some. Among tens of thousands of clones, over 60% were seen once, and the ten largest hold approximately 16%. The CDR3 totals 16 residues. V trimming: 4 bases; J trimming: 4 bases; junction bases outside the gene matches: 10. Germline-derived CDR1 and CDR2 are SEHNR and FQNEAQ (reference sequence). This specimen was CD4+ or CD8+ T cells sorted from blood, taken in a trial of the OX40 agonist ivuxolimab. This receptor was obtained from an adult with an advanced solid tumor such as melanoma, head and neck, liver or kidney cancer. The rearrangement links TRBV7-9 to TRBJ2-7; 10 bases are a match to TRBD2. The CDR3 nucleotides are TGTGCCAGCAGCTCCCCCCCCTCTAGCGGGAGTTACGAGCAGTACTTC. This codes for CASSSPPSSGSYEQYF.